Following are 24 T cell receptor beta chains from one sample sequenced in a study of T cell responses to AZD1222 COVID-19 vaccine (dated by TCRdb to about 2021). Libraries were constructed by the immunoSEQ multiplex PCR assay. Entries here come from immuneACCESS through TCRdb and include only in-frame sequences with V and J called. Some clones fail to appear in such tables; in the studies checked, an unresolved V gene covers under half of the shortfall, and the cause of the remainder is unknown. This sample lists roughly 100,000 clones; approximately 87% were detected once. In total, the top ten clones hold over 4.5% of the sample. Read against the paper, the sample's time point label means: baseline before first vaccination. The sample consisted of peripheral blood, taken on day 0 of AZD1222 vaccination. The receptors were gathered from an adult in good health.

The chain is built from TRBV12-5 and TRBJ1-1; 8 nucleotides match TRBD1. The germline V gene encodes CDR1 LGHNT and CDR2 FRNRAP. The length of the CDR3 is 12 residues. Unmatched junction bases numbered 3, after V lost 1 base and J lost 11 bases. CDR3 in amino acids: CASGLGRQGAFF. The CDR3 DNA reads as TGTGCTAGTGGTTTGGGCCGACAGGGGGCTTTCTTT.

This clone has a single count. The rearrangement links TRBV4-1 to TRBJ1-5; 7 bases agree with TRBD1. This CDR3 has 15 amino acids. Germline-derived CDR1 and CDR2 are MGHRA and YSYEKL. V dropped 4 bases and J dropped 5; count of bases not matched to a gene: 8. The CDR3 bases are TGCGCCAGCAGCCCGGGACAGAATCTTTATCAGCCCCAGCATTTT. This gives the protein CASSPGQNLYQPQHF.

This chain joins TRBV7-8 and TRBJ2-1, with TRBD2 matching 9 bases. Germline CDR1 and CDR2: SGHVS and FQNEAQ. The CDR3 covers 16 residues. The V segment lost 5 bases and the J segment 6 bases; nucleotides outside the gene matches: 11. The CDR3 region is CASSGGVAGVGNEQFF. For the CDR3, the DNA is TGTGCCAGCAGCGGGGGGGTAGCGGGAGTGGGCAATGAGCAGTTCTTC.

This chain joins TRBV19 and TRBJ1-2; 11 bases map to TRBD1. V lost 7 bases and J lost 4; bases outside the gene matches: 11. This CDR3 spans 16 amino acids. CDR1 is LNHDA, CDR2 SQIVND, per germline (reference sequence). CDR3 region: CASTRNFGTGGYGYTF. CDR3 bases: TGTGCCAGTACCCGAAACTTCGGGACAGGGGGCTATGGCTACACCTTC.

The chain's CDR3 is CASSLAGGNQAFF. In DNA, the CDR3 is TGTGCCAGCAGTTTGGCGGGGGGCAATCAAGCTTTCTTT. The gene calls are TRBV12-3 or TRBV12-4 and TRBJ1-1; possible D gene TRBD1, 6 bases. There are 13 residues in the CDR3. Between the trimmed V and J ends, which lost 3 bases and 9 bases, there was a span of 14 bases.

This rearrangement joins TRBV19 to TRBJ2-1, with 10 bases that match TRBD2. V gave up 6 bases and J gave up 1 base; unmatched junction bases: 6. This CDR3 has 16 residues. CDR1 and CDR2 from the germline V gene are LNHDA and SQIVND (reference sequence). The CDR3 nucleotides are TGTGCCAGTAGGTTAGCGGGAGGAGGTTCCTACAATGAGCAGTTCTTC. Amino acid sequence: CASRLAGGGSYNEQFF.

In DNA, the CDR3 is TGTGCCACCAGTGCGAGTTATTCCGGGGCCCAGTACTTC. Translated, it gives CATSASYSGAQYF. V usage is TRBV24-1 and J usage is TRBJ2-5; D may be TRBD2 (5 bases). This CDR3 contains 13 residues. V shed 5 bases and J shed 9 bases, with 15 bases lying between them. Germline-derived CDR1 and CDR2 are KGHDR and SFDVKD.

The chain is built from TRBV14 and TRBJ2-7; weak D call: TRBD2 (6 bases). Germline V CDR1 and CDR2: SGHDN, FVKESK. CDR3 length equals 14 residues. Trimming removed 2 bases from V and 1 base from J, with 9 bases in between. DNA for the CDR3: TGTGCCAGCAGCCAACAAGGGACTTCCTACGAGCAGTACTTC. Protein: CASSQQGTSYEQYF.

The chain couples TRBV7-9 to TRBJ1-1, with a possible D match to TRBD1 (5 bases). This CDR3 has 14 residues. Germline loops: CDR1 SEHNR, CDR2 FQNEAQ (reference sequence). The V gene lost 7 bases and the J gene lost 0 bases, with 12 bases spanning the gap. The CDR3 region has the DNA TGTGCCAGCACTGCGACAGCAATGAACACTGAAGCTTTCTTT. Translation gives CASTATAMNTEAFF.

The chain combines TRBV19 with TRBJ2-3, with 9 nucleotides matching TRBD1. CDR1 is LNHDA, CDR2 SQIVND, per germline (reference sequence). The CDR3 covers 16 residues. J lost 0 bases, V lost 4 bases, and 5 bases had no gene match. CDR3 in DNA: TGTGCCAGTAGTACTGGACAGGGGCTCAGCACAGATACGCAGTATTTT. This translates into CASSTGQGLSTDTQYF.

The rearrangement uses TRBV11-2 and TRBJ2-6, with 10 bases that match TRBD1. In germline, CDR1 is SGHAT, CDR2 FQNNGV. CDR3 size: 17 residues. V gave up 5 bases and J gave up 1 base; unmatched junction bases: 5. CDR3 protein: CASSPGTGVSGANVLTF. CDR3 nucleotides: TGTGCCAGCAGCCCGGGGACAGGGGTATCTGGGGCCAACGTCCTGACTTTC.

This clone was seen a single time. V and J are TRBV5-1 and TRBJ2-7; D unresolved. V dropped 3 bases and J dropped 0 bases, with 16 bases sitting between them. Germline V gene data show CDR1 as SGHRS and CDR2 as YFSETQ. The CDR3 loop spans 16 amino acids. The CDR3 is CASSWAVGRSSYEQYF. CDR3 coding DNA: TGCGCCAGCAGCTGGGCGGTAGGTAGGAGCTCCTACGAGCAGTACTTC.

As DNA, the CDR3 is TGTGCCAGCAGTTATGCACCTTACTATGGCTACACCTTC. Encoded protein: CASSYAPYYGYTF. The rearrangement links TRBV6-5 to TRBJ1-2, with unresolved D. The CDR3 spans 13 residues. Germline V gene sequence: CDR1 MNHEY, CDR2 SVGAGI. Trimming removed 3 bases from V and 3 bases from J, with 8 bases in between.

The chain joins TRBV10-1 to TRBJ2-7, with 11 bases fitting TRBD2. V dropped 9 bases and J dropped 2; count of bases not matched to a gene: 3. The CDR3 loop spans 13 amino acids. Germline-derived CDR1 and CDR2 are WNHNN and SYGVQD (reference sequence). CDR3 sequence reads: CARGTSGAYEQYF. CDR3 bases: TGCGCCAGGGGGACTAGCGGAGCCTACGAGCAGTACTTC.

This rearrangement joins TRBV6-1 to TRBJ1-5; TRBD1 might be the D (5 bases). This CDR3 spans 15 amino acids. V shed 3 bases and J shed 0 bases, with 9 bases lying between them. The germline gives CDR1 MNHNS, CDR2 SASEGT. The CDR3 nucleotides read TGTGCCAGCAGTGACCGGGGGTATAGCAATCAGCCCCAGCATTTT. Translated: CASSDRGYSNQPQHF.

The V and J genes are TRBV6-5 and TRBJ2-7; TRBD2 might be the D (6 bases). The CDR3 covers 13 residues. The ends were cut back, 3 bases at V and 6 bases at J, with 12 bases in the middle. Germline V gives CDR1 MNHEY, CDR2 SVGAGI. The CDR3 protein is CASSYGGTSEQYF. The CDR3 coding sequence is TGTGCCAGCAGTTATGGGGGGACCAGCGAGCAGTACTTC.

The V and J genes are TRBV10-1 and TRBJ1-1; TRBD1 matches at 9 bases. V shed 4 bases and J 3 bases; nucleotides not matched to a gene: 6. The CDR3 is made up of 15 amino acids. Germline CDR1 is WNHNN and CDR2 is SYGVQD (reference sequence). DNA of the CDR3: TGCGCCAGCAGTGTTAGGGACAGGGTAGACACTGAAGCTTTCTTT. As protein: CASSVRDRVDTEAFF.

This clone was detected once. The germline gene is not matched at one end of the junction; a read error may be the cause. The chain carries TRBV2 and TRBJ2-7; tentative D call: TRBD1 (6 bases). Germline values: CDR1 SNHLY, CDR2 FYNNEI. The CDR3 length is 13 residues. The CDR3 here is CASSPQGRAELDF. The CDR3 DNA sequence: TGTGCCAGCAGTCCACAGGGACGGGCGGAGTTGGACTTC.

The CDR3 sequence is CSASFQGLKPQHF. In nucleotides, the CDR3 is TGCAGTGCTAGTTTTCAGGGACTCAAGCCCCAGCATTTT. The V gene is TRBV20-1, the J gene TRBJ1-5; TRBD1 is a possible D gene (5 bases). Trimming pared 3 bases from V and 8 bases from J, leaving 14 bases between. The CDR3 runs 13 residues. The germline V gene has CDR1 DFQATT and CDR2 SNEGSKA (reference sequence).

This chain links TRBV2 with TRBJ1-5, with D tentatively TRBD1 (6 bases). The germline V gene encodes CDR1 SNHLY and CDR2 FYNNEI. The V and J ends lost 8 bases and 6 bases respectively, with 17 bases between them. The CDR3 consists of 14 residues. The CDR3 DNA reads as TGTGCCAGCCTGCAGGGGAGCCAAGGTCAGCCCCAGCATTTT. Protein: CASLQGSQGQPQHF. The complete variable domain, with remaining parts taken from reference TRBV2 and TRBJ1-5, reads EPEVTQTPSHQVTQMGQEVILRCVPISNHLYFYWYRQILGQKVEFLVSFYNNEISEKSEIFDDQFSVERPDGSNFTLKIRSTKLEDSAMYFCASLQGSQGQPQHFGDGTRLSIL.

This clone was seen only once. This sequence joins TRBV28 and TRBJ1-1; TRBD1 is a possible D gene (5 bases). This CDR3 is built from 11 residues. V lost 9 bases, J lost 1 base, and 6 bases lay in between. The germline gives CDR1 MDHEN, CDR2 SYDVKM. The CDR3 sequence is CASGTNTEAFF. CDR3 in DNA: TGTGCCAGTGGGACGAACACTGAAGCTTTCTTT.

The chain employs TRBV10-2 and TRBJ2-7; TRBD1 matches at 8 bases. V was pared by 5 bases and J by 3 bases, with 9 bases of the junction left unmatched. Germline V gene sequence: CDR1 WSHSY, CDR2 SAAADI. The CDR3 length is 15 residues. CDR3 sequence (DNA): TGCGCCAGCAGTTTTATCAGGGGGCAAAACTACGAGCAGTACTTC. This encodes CASSFIRGQNYEQYF.

The chain joins TRBV6-5 to TRBJ1-2; D gene uncertain. The germline V and J ends were trimmed by 5 bases and 2 bases, with 9 bases remaining between them. The germline V gene encodes CDR1 MNHEY and CDR2 SVGAGI. CDR3 length equals 13 residues. CDR3 residues: CASSSLGNYGYTF. The CDR3 DNA sequence: TGTGCCAGCAGTAGCCTAGGGAACTATGGCTACACCTTC.

The V gene is TRBV21-1, the J gene TRBJ2-1; the table assigns TRBD2, which was not confirmed against the DNA. TRBV21-1 is noted as a pseudogene. CDR3 length: 15 residues. CDR3 in amino acids: CASSKHAGGGNEQFF. The CDR3 nucleotides read TGTGCCAGCAGCAAACATGCGGGAGGGGGTAATGAGCAGTTCTTC.